The 8 T cell receptor beta chains given below trace back to one sample, sequenced in a study of CD8+ T cells in alopecia areata. RNA extraction was followed by reverse transcription into cDNA, which acted as the sequencing template. Data came from immunoSEQ multiplex PCR; TCRdb stores just in-frame clones and leaves some out. The sample has under 350,000 clones, none seen only once. Cells that came from pooled cutaneous lymph nodes were sorted using CD4, CD8alpha, NKG2D, NKG2ACE and other markers. Sequenced material: CD4+ T cells sorted from a lymph node. The receptor source for this set is a C3H/HeJ mouse with alopecia areata. These mice share the MHC haplotype H2-k.

This clone was seen a handful of times. Any gene name here is a mouse gene name. The CDR3 end lies 4 residues beyond the end of the read and is filled in from the germline J gene. This rearrangement joins TRBV13-1 to TRBJ2-1; TRBD2 matches at 9 bases. This CDR3 is 13 amino acids long. Trimming cost V 6 bases and J 5 bases; bases outside gene matches: 3. From germline, CDR1 is NSHNY and CDR2 SYGAGN. The chain's CDR3 is CASTGGVHAEQFF. The covered CDR3 bases are TGTGCCAGCACTGGGGGGGTGCATGCT.

This clone was recorded a few times. Here the gene names and germline are mouse. The missing CDR3 end, 4 residues past where the read stops, is filled in from the germline J gene. The chain uses TRBV19 and TRBJ2-3; 8 nucleotides align to TRBD2. This CDR3 spans 15 amino acids. Trimming removed 5 bases from V and 1 base from J; junction bases left unmatched: 6. Germline V gene data show CDR1 as FNHDT and CDR2 as SITEND (reference sequence). CDR3 region: CASSHTGGGAETLYF. CDR3 bases read: TGTGCCAGCAGCCATACTGGGGGTGGTGCAGAA.

This clone was found a few times. Gene names and germline refer to mouse. The CDR3 goes on 4 residues after the read ends, and that part is filled in from the germline J gene. This CDR3 is also generated by other DNA sequences in the sample. This chain joins TRBV17 and TRBJ2-1, with D perhaps matching TRBD1 (7 bases). Germline V gene data show CDR1 as MNHDT and CDR2 as YYDKIL. CDR3 length: 15 residues. With 1 base removed from V and 1 base from J, the gap between germline ends came to 8 bases. This CDR3 is CASSRGGGNYAEQFF. Partial CDR3 DNA: TGTGCTAGCAGTAGAGGAGGGGGCAACTATGCT.

In regard to this clone: Genes here carry mouse names. From the germline J gene comes the end of the CDR3, since the read stops 4 residues before it. The V gene is TRBV3, the J gene TRBJ1-1; 10 nucleotides align to TRBD1. The germline gives CDR1 SNHLY, CDR2 FYNGKV (reference sequence). The CDR3 is 12 residues long. Trimming removed 9 bases from V and 3 bases from J; junction bases left unmatched: 1. CDR3 bases read: TGTGCCAGGGACAGGGGGTACACA. It is translated as CARDRGYT. From start to end, the CDR3 is CARDRGYTEVFF.

Comment on this clone: Gene names are the mouse ones. The read stops 4 residues short of the end of the CDR3; the missing end is completed from the germline J gene. This sequence joins TRBV31 and TRBJ2-4; unclear D gene. The germline gives CDR1 GKSSPN, CDR2 SITVG. The CDR3 sequence is 10 residues long. Here the CDR3 reads CAWSLNTLYF. The sequenced part of the CDR3 DNA is TGTGCCTGGAGTCTTAAC.

This clone was observed a handful of times. The germline and genes are mouse ones. The read stops 4 residues short of the end of the CDR3; the missing end is completed from the germline J gene. The J gene is TRBJ2-2, the V gene TRBV13-3; D is possibly TRBD1 (6 bases). Germline CDR1 and CDR2: NNHDY and SYVADS. Trimming stripped 1 base from V and 1 base from J, with 8 bases between. The CDR3 is made up of 15 amino acids. Incomplete CDR3 DNA: TGTGCCAGCAGTGATTTCAGGGGAAACACCGGG. It specifies CASSDFRGNTG. The full CDR3 sequence reads CASSDFRGNTGQLYF.

In this sample, this clone turned up a few times. Genes and germline come from the mouse. The CDR3 goes on 4 residues after the read ends, and that part is filled in from the germline J gene. The V gene is TRBV31, the J gene TRBJ2-4, with a possible D match to TRBD2 (7 bases). The CDR3 contains 14 residues. The V end lost 2 bases, the J end lost 0 bases, and 9 bases lay between the germline ends. From germline, CDR1 is GKSSPN and CDR2 SITVG. The part of the CDR3 DNA that was read is TGTGCCTGGAGTAGGGGGGCTAGTCAAAAC. Protein: CAWSRGASQN. The whole CDR3 sequence reads CAWSRGASQNTLYF.

This clone was seen a few times. Mouse gene names and germline throughout. The read ends 3 residues early relative to the CDR3; the germline J gene fills the gap. The V gene is TRBV19, the J gene TRBJ1-6, with TRBD1 as a possible D gene (6 bases). TRBJ1-6 is marked as an open reading frame, function uncertain. This CDR3 spans 15 amino acids. Trimming cost V 5 bases and J 0 bases, with 9 bases left between them. Germline CDR1 is FNHDT and CDR2 is SITEND (reference sequence). The part of the CDR3 DNA that was read is TGTGCCAGCAGGCGGGACACTTCCTATAATTCGCCC. As protein: CASRRDTSYNSP. The CDR3, in full, reads CASRRDTSYNSPLYF.